This T cell receptor (beta chain) was identified in a study of cytomegalovirus exposure and HLA in healthy donors. Regarding the study as a whole: Later analysis identified 16,951 TCR beta sequences associated with HLA alleles, using a false discovery rate threshold of 0.05. Previously analyzed data showed that most TCR beta V segments were productive at a frequency of about 90% or about 30%.

The PCR made use of 60 Vbeta and 13 Jbeta primers. Clones were sequenced by immunoSEQ multiplex PCR, and TCRdb holds only the in-frame ones, with some missing. Counted here are 150,000 to 190,000 clones, approximately 82% occurring once; the ten biggest clones make up about 6.4%. Trimming removed 5 bases from V and 6 bases from J; junction bases left unmatched: 6. Germline lookup yields CDR1 SQVTM and CDR2 ANQGSEA. The CDR3 spans 13 residues. Comments on this clone: Its antigen is as yet unknown.

The V and J genes are TRBV29-1 and TRBJ2-3, with TRBD2 matching over 9 bases. Sequencing was done on a sample of PBMCs. The sequence derives from a woman between 45 and 65 years old in good health and CMV-seropositive. CDR3 region: CSVLAGLEDTQYF. In nucleotides, the CDR3 is TGCAGCGTTCTAGCGGGGTTGGAGGATACGCAGTATTTT.